This T cell receptor beta chain comes out of a study of T cells after yellow fever vaccination. Of note for this clonotype: One end of the junction fails to match germline, which may point to a read error.

Germline CDR1 is SSHAT and CDR2 is FNYEAQ (reference sequence). The length of the CDR3 is 15 residues. TCRdb re-analysed the 5' RACE reads in MiXCR, keeping a single row per CDR3 protein. The sample lists 120,000 to 150,000 distinct CDR3 sequences, less than 9.5% seen once, with approximately 0.78% in the top ten. Specimen: CD4+ T cells sorted from PBMCs, collected 5 days after the yellow fever booster vaccination. The chain employs TRBV7-7 and TRBJ2-2; D uncertain. This clonotype was sampled from a young man who received the YFV17D yellow fever vaccine. The CDR3 DNA reads TGTGCTAGCACCACGGGTTTGGGGAACACCGGGGAGCTGTTTTTT. Protein: CASTTGLGNTGELFF. The variable domain in full, with the rest retrieved from reference TRBV7-7 and TRBJ2-2, is GAGVSQSPRYKVTKRGQDVTLRCDPISSHATLYWYQQALGQGPEFLTYFNYEAQPDKSGLPSDRFSAERPEGSISTLTIQRTEQRDSAMYRCASTTGLGNTGELFFGEGSRLTVL.